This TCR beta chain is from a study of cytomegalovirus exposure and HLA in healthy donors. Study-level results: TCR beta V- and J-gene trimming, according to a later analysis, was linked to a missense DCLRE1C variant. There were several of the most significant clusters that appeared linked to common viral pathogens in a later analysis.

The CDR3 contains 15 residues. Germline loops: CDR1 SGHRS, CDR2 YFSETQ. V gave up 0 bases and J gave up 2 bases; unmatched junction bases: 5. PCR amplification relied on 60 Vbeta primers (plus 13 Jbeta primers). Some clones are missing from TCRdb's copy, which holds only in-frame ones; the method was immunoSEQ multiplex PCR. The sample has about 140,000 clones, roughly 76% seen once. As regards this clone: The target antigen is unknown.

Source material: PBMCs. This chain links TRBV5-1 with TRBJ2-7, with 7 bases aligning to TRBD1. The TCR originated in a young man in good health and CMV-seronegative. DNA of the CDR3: TGCGCCAGCAGCTTGGCCGGGACAGCGCCCTACGAGCAGTACTTC. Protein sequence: CASSLAGTAPYEQYF.